One and the same sample provided the 30 T cell receptor beta chains below, sequenced in a study of CD4+ T cells in melanoma. Produced via immunoSEQ multiplex PCR; TCRdb's table is partial and in-frame only. This sample carries 50,000 to 60,000 clones, 60% to 80% of them seen once, and the ten largest clones take 4.5% to 5.5%. The source material was tumor tissue. The source of these receptors is a human donor with melanoma.

This clone is medium-sized (0.01 to 0.1%) in the sample. The CDR3 nucleotides are TGTGCCAGCAGTTATGGGTCTGGGGAAGAGACCCAGTACTTC. Translating gives CASSYGSGEETQYF. This chain joins TRBV6-5 and TRBJ2-5; unclear D gene. Trimming shortened V by 3 bases and J by 3 bases, and 11 bases separated the two germline ends. This CDR3 is 14 amino acids long. Germline CDR1 is MNHEY and CDR2 is SVGAGI.

The V and J genes are TRBV9 and TRBJ2-2, with a weak D call TRBD2 (6 bases). V lost 6 bases, J lost 4 bases, and 13 bases lay in between. The CDR3 has 14 amino acids. Germline CDR1 is SGDLS and CDR2 is YYNGEE. As DNA, the CDR3 is TGTGCCAGCACTTCCGGGGAGGCCACCGGGGAGCTGTTTTTT. Amino acid sequence: CASTSGEATGELFF.

This clone was observed many times. The J gene is TRBJ2-7, the V gene TRBV14; D gene uncertain. The germline V gene has CDR1 SGHDN and CDR2 FVKESK. The CDR3 loop spans 14 amino acids. V was clipped by 4 bases and J by 2 bases, with 12 bases between them. DNA for the CDR3: TGTGCCAGCAGCCCTAACCGGGTCCCCTACGAGCAGTACTTC. This codes for CASSPNRVPYEQYF.

CDR3 residues: CASRRGQSYSYEQYF. The CDR3 coding sequence is TGTGCCAGCAGGAGAGGACAGAGCTACTCCTACGAGCAGTACTTC. The rearrangement joins TRBV6-5 to TRBJ2-7; the D gene is possibly TRBD1 (6 bases). This CDR3 spans 15 amino acids. CDR1 and CDR2 (germline): MNHEY, SVGAGI. The V and J ends lost 6 bases and 0 bases respectively, with 15 bases between them.

This clone turned up a few times. The chain employs TRBV6-5 and TRBJ2-7; 8 positions match TRBD1. The CDR3 has 14 residues. The germline gives CDR1 MNHEY, CDR2 SVGAGI. With V trimmed by 5 bases and J by 2 bases, 5 bases remained unmatched. The CDR3 protein is CASSTGQAAYEQYF. CDR3 nucleotides: TGTGCCAGCAGTACGGGACAGGCCGCCTACGAGCAGTACTTC.

This chain links TRBV7-9 with TRBJ2-7; tentative D call: TRBD1 (5 bases). The V end was cut by 3 bases, the J end by 2 bases, with 11 bases between. From germline, CDR1 is SEHNR and CDR2 FQNEAQ (reference sequence). This CDR3 has 14 amino acids. The CDR3 DNA follows: TGTGCCAGCAGCTTCGGAACCAGGGCCTACGAGCAGTACTTC. This gives the protein CASSFGTRAYEQYF.

The chain uses TRBV27 and TRBJ2-1, with 7 bases aligning to TRBD1. With V trimmed by 6 bases and J by 0 bases, 5 bases remained unmatched. The CDR3 consists of 15 residues. CDR1 is MNHEY, CDR2 SMNVEV, per germline (reference sequence). CDR3 nucleotides: TGTGCCAGCAGGCCCGGGACAGTCTCCTACAATGAGCAGTTCTTC. Its translation: CASRPGTVSYNEQFF.

This clone was counted a single time. At the DNA level, this CDR3 is encoded by other sequences in the same sample as well. The rearrangement links TRBV6-6 to TRBJ2-7; D unclear. Germline V gives CDR1 MNHNY, CDR2 SVGAGI (reference sequence). The CDR3 runs to 11 residues. V lost 5 bases and J lost 4, with 6 bases in between. The CDR3 region is CASSQLYEQYF. The CDR3 DNA sequence: TGTGCCAGCAGTCAATTGTACGAGCAGTACTTC.

The chain has TRBV6-5 and TRBJ2-7; a possible D gene is TRBD2 (6 bases). V shed 8 bases and J shed 1 base, with 9 bases lying between them. The CDR3 totals 12 residues. Germline V gives CDR1 MNHEY, CDR2 SVGAGI. The DNA for the CDR3 is TGTGCCAGCTACAGCGGGTCCTACGAGCAGTACTTC. Translated, it gives CASYSGSYEQYF.

The chain uses TRBV27 and TRBJ2-1; D is unresolved. Trimming took 1 base from V and 10 from J, leaving 8 bases between them. The length of the CDR3 is 12 residues. Germline V gene sequence: CDR1 MNHEY, CDR2 SMNVEV (reference sequence). This CDR3 is CASSLWGREQFF. DNA for the CDR3: TGTGCCAGCAGTTTATGGGGAAGAGAGCAGTTCTTC.

The CDR3 DNA is TGTGCCAGCAGCTTAACCGCCACCCTGAACACTGAAGCTTTCTTT. This translates into CASSLTATLNTEAFF. The chain has TRBV11-2 and TRBJ1-1, with D unclear. Looked up from germline, CDR1 is SGHAT and CDR2 is FQNNGV. This CDR3 has 15 amino acids. V dropped 2 bases and J dropped 0 bases, with 10 bases sitting between them.

The chain recombines TRBV10-1 with TRBJ2-7, with a tentative D call TRBD1 (6 bases). Trimming cost V 2 bases and J 10 bases, with 15 bases left between them. Germline CDR1 is WNHNN and CDR2 is SYGVQD (reference sequence). CDR3 size: 13 residues. The CDR3 region has the DNA TGCGCCAGCAGTGAGGGCGTAAGGACAGTCCAGTACTTC. Its protein product is CASSEGVRTVQYF.

The chain links TRBV9 to TRBJ1-5; D unclear. Germline CDR1 reads SGDLS; CDR2 reads YYNGEE. The CDR3 runs 14 residues. V lost 0 bases to trimming and J lost 1 base, with 5 bases between them. The chain's CDR3 is CASSVAGSNQPQHF. The CDR3 nucleotides are TGTGCCAGCAGCGTAGCGGGAAGCAATCAGCCCCAGCATTTT.

J is TRBJ2-3 and V is TRBV29-1; D call uncertain. This CDR3 comprises 12 residues. Between the trimmed V and J ends, which lost 4 bases and 1 base, there was a span of 6 bases. CDR1 SQVTM and CDR2 ANQGSEA come from the germline V gene. The CDR3 protein is CSVGGGTDTQYF. The CDR3 DNA reads as TGCAGCGTTGGAGGTGGCACAGATACGCAGTATTTT.

This clone has more than one count but fewer than ten. The J gene is TRBJ1-5, the V gene TRBV5-5; D is undetermined. V shed 0 bases and J shed 0 bases, with 4 bases lying between them. Germline loops: CDR1 SGHKS, CDR2 YYEKEE (reference sequence). There are 14 residues in the CDR3. CDR3 residues: CASSLEISNQPQHF. CDR3 DNA: TGTGCCAGCAGCTTGGAAATTAGCAATCAGCCCCAGCATTTT.

This clone has a handful of counts. The chain joins TRBV5-1 to TRBJ1-4, with 8 bases fitting TRBD1. V lost 0 bases and J lost 8; bases outside the gene matches: 15. The CDR3 extends over 18 amino acids. CDR1 and CDR2 from the germline V gene are SGHRS and YFSETQ. The CDR3 DNA reads as TGCGCCAGCAGCTTGGATGAGTCAGGGGGCGAATTTGGGGAAAAACTGTTTTTT. Amino acid sequence: CASSLDESGGEFGEKLFF. The full variable domain, completed using reference TRBV5-1 and TRBJ1-4, is KAGVTQTPRYLIKTRGQQVTLSCSPISGHRSVSWYQQTPGQGLQFLFEYFSETQRNKGNFPGRFSGRQFSNSRSEMNVSTLELGDSALYLCASSLDESGGEFGEKLFFGSGTQLSVL.

The V gene is TRBV4-3, the J gene TRBJ2-7; 11 nucleotides line up with TRBD2. CDR3 length equals 18 residues. Unmatched junction bases numbered 17, after V lost 3 bases and J lost 7 bases. The germline CDR1 and CDR2 sequences are LGHNA and YSLEER. DNA for the CDR3: TGCGCCAGCAGCCAGAGCCTCAGCCATAGCGGGGGGGCGGGTGAGCAGTACTTC. It encodes CASSQSLSHSGGAGEQYF.

The CDR3 spells CASSHEQPQHF. The DNA for the CDR3 is TGTGCCAGCAGTCATGAACAGCCCCAGCATTTT. The chain recombines TRBV28 with TRBJ1-5; no firm D call. Germline CDR1 is MDHEN and CDR2 is SYDVKM. V lost 5 bases, J lost 7 bases, and 6 bases lay in between. There are 11 residues in the CDR3.

This rearrangement joins TRBV6-1 to TRBJ2-1; 7 bases agree with TRBD2. Per the germline V gene, CDR1 is MNHNS and CDR2 is SASEGT. CDR3 length: 11 residues. V lost 5 bases, J lost 10 bases, and 2 bases stayed unmatched. The CDR3 bases are TGTGCCAGCAGTCACGGGGGGGAGCAGTTCTTC. Its protein is CASSHGGEQFF.

In its sample, this clone was seen many times. V is TRBV4-3 and J is TRBJ2-2, with D maybe TRBD2 (6 bases). The germline V and J ends were trimmed by 1 base and 3 bases, with 12 bases remaining between them. The germline V gene encodes CDR1 LGHNA and CDR2 YSLEER. The CDR3 loop spans 16 amino acids. The CDR3 DNA sequence: TGCGCCAGCAGCCAAGTGGGAGGTTTGTACACCGGGGAGCTGTTTTTT. It translates to CASSQVGGLYTGELFF.

This chain joins TRBV19 and TRBJ1-1, with 7 bases matching TRBD1. The V segment lost 9 bases and the J segment 5 bases; nucleotides outside the gene matches: 12. CDR3 length equals 14 residues. The V gene's germline CDR1 is LNHDA and CDR2 SQIVND (reference sequence). For the CDR3, the DNA is TGTGCCAGCGAGAATCAGGGGGGGATGACTGAAGCTTTCTTT. Encoded protein: CASENQGGMTEAFF.

This clone has more than one count but fewer than ten. The chain uses TRBV28 and TRBJ1-1; D is undetermined. Germline values: CDR1 MDHEN, CDR2 SYDVKM. Trimming pared 8 bases from V and 4 bases from J, leaving 5 bases between. CDR3 size: 10 residues. The CDR3 protein is CASVTTEAFF. The CDR3 region has the DNA TGTGCCAGCGTTACCACTGAAGCTTTCTTT.

The genes are TRBV15 and TRBJ1-2; D is perhaps TRBD1 (5 bases). CDR3 size: 13 residues. The germline V gene has CDR1 LNHNV and CDR2 YYDKDF (reference sequence). V was pared by 0 bases and J by 5 bases, with 7 bases between. CDR3 nucleotides: TGTGCCACCAGCAGAGAGGGGGGATATGGCTACACCTTC. Its translation: CATSREGGYGYTF.

This sequence joins TRBV6-5 and TRBJ2-6; perhaps TRBD1 as D (5 bases). Trimming left V 6 bases short and J 6 bases short, with 9 bases between. In germline, CDR1 is MNHEY, CDR2 SVGAGI. CDR3 size: 13 residues. This CDR3 is CASRPTEANVLTF. In nucleotides, the CDR3 is TGTGCCAGCAGGCCGACAGAGGCCAACGTCCTGACTTTC.

V gene TRBV4-1 combines with J gene TRBJ2-2; D gene uncertain. With 4 bases removed from V and 5 bases from J, the gap between germline ends came to 20 bases. The CDR3 covers 17 residues. CDR1 and CDR2 from the germline V gene are MGHRA and YSYEKL. The CDR3 reads CASSPPRVDSVTGELFF. CDR3 DNA: TGCGCCAGCAGCCCCCCCCGAGTCGATTCCGTTACCGGGGAGCTGTTTTTT.

V is TRBV5-1 and J is TRBJ1-1; D call uncertain. Germline V gene lookup returns CDR1 SGHRS and CDR2 YFSETQ. V was trimmed by 1 base and J by 0 bases, leaving 10 bases between them. The CDR3 spans 15 residues. CDR3 coding DNA: TGCGCCAGCAGCTTGAGGGTCGACATGAACACTGAAGCTTTCTTT. Amino acids: CASSLRVDMNTEAFF.

The rearrangement links TRBV10-2 to TRBJ1-4; 8 bases match TRBD1. Germline V lookup: CDR1 WSHSY, CDR2 SAAADI. Trimming at V came to 4 bases and at J to 1 base, leaving 5 bases not matched to a gene. The CDR3 has 16 residues. The CDR3 DNA sequence: TGCGCCAGCAGTGGGACAGGGCGGGGAACTAATGAAAAACTGTTTTTT. It yields the protein CASSGTGRGTNEKLFF.

This chain joins TRBV4-1 and TRBJ2-2; TRBD1 aligns across 8 bases. The germline CDR1 and CDR2 sequences are MGHRA and YSYEKL. The CDR3 contains 17 residues. V shed 2 bases, J shed 0 bases, and the junction held 5 bases outside the gene matches. The CDR3 region has the DNA TGCGCCAGCAGCCAAACCCCGGGACAGGCGAACACCGGGGAGCTGTTTTTT. It is translated as CASSQTPGQANTGELFF.

The CDR3 spells CASSPGLAGEETQYF. For the CDR3, the DNA is TGTGCCAGCAGCCCGGGACTAGCGGGTGAAGAGACCCAGTACTTC. The chain has TRBV11-1 and TRBJ2-5, with 12 bases fitting TRBD2. CDR3 length: 15 amino acids. The germline V gene encodes CDR1 SGHAT and CDR2 FQDESV (reference sequence). Trimming cost V 5 bases and J 3 bases; bases outside gene matches: 4.

This clone was found once. This chain uses TRBV2 with TRBJ1-1, with a tentative D call TRBD1 (5 bases). Germline V gene lookup returns CDR1 SNHLY and CDR2 FYNNEI. Trimming removed 6 bases from V and 4 bases from J, with 15 bases in between. The CDR3 is 14 amino acids. This chain's CDR3 is CASSDGASGTEAFF. The DNA of the CDR3 is TGTGCCAGCAGCGATGGGGCTTCGGGCACTGAAGCTTTCTTT.